This T cell receptor beta chain was captured in a study of shared clonotypes between healthy human individuals. Study-wide results and limits: Lower generation probabilities were found for non-shared clonotypes than for those shared by all four donors. Naive subsets generally exceeded memory subsets in estimated richness. Researchers sampled blood only, noting tissue repertoires likely differ.

CD45RA-negative memory and CD45RA+ naive subsets were split from the CD4+ cells. Sequencing was performed with immunoSEQ multiplex PCR; in TCRdb, only in-frame clones are kept and a portion is missing. Among about 530,000 clones listed, almost 97% were seen once. The V segment lost 3 bases and the J segment 3 bases; nucleotides outside the gene matches: 2. The length of the CDR3 is 13 residues. In germline, CDR1 is SGHAT, CDR2 FQNNGV. This clone was counted once. What it recognizes is unknown. The sample contains more than one DNA sequence encoding this CDR3. The chain couples TRBV11-2 to TRBJ2-7; 7 nucleotides match TRBD1. The sample comprised naive CD4+ T cells sorted from blood. The subset denotes: CD45RA+ positively selected. This TCR derives from a woman between 25 and 40 years old in good health. CDR3 sequence (DNA): TGTGCCAGCAGCTTGGGACAGATCTACGAGCAGTACTTC. It is translated as CASSLGQIYEQYF.